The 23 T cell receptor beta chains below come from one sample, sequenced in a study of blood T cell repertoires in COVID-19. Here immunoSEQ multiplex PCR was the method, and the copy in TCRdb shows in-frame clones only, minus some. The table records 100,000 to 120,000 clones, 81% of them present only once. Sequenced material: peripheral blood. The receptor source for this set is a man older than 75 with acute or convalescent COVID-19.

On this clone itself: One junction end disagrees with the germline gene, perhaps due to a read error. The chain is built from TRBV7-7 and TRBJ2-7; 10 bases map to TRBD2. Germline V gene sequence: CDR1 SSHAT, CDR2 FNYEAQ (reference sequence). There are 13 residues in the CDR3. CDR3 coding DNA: TGTGCTAGCAGTCCTAGCGGGAGCGACGAGCAGTACTTC. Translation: CASSPSGSDEQYF.

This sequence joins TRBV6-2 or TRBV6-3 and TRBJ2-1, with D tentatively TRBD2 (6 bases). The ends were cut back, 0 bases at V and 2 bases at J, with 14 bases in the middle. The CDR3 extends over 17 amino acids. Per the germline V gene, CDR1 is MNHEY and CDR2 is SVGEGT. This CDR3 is CASSYSQIAGPYNEQFF. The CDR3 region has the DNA TGTGCCAGCAGTTACTCCCAGATTGCGGGACCCTACAATGAGCAGTTCTTC.

The CDR3 reads CASSLWGVIEGEQFF. The CDR3 DNA follows: TGTGCCAGCAGCTTATGGGGTGTTATAGAGGGTGAGCAGTTCTTC. This chain links TRBV7-2 with TRBJ2-1; D perhaps matches TRBD2 (5 bases). This CDR3 is built from 15 residues. The germline V gene encodes CDR1 SGHTA and CDR2 FQGNSA. V was cut by 2 bases and J by 9 bases, with 17 bases left in between.

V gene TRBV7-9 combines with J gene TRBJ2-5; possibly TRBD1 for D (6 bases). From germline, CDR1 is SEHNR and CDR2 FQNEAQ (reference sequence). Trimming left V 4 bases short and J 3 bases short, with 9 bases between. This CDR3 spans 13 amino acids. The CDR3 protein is CASSSGQKETQYF. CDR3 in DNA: TGTGCCAGCAGCTCCGGACAGAAAGAGACCCAGTACTTC.

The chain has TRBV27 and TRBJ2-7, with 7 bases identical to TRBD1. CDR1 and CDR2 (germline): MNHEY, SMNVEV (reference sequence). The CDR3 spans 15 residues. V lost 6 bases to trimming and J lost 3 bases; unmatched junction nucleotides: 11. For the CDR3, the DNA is TGTGCCAGCAGAATGCACGCAGCAGGGGGCTACGAGCAGTACTTC. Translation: CASRMHAAGGYEQYF.

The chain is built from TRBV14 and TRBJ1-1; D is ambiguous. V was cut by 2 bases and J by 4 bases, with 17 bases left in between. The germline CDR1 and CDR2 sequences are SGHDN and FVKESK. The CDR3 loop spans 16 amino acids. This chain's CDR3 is CASSQYNGWGVTEAFF. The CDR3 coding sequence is TGTGCCAGCAGCCAATATAACGGGTGGGGAGTCACTGAAGCTTTCTTT. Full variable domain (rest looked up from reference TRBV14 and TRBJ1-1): EAGVTQFPSHSVIEKGQTVTLRCDPISGHDNLYWYRRVMGKEIKFLLHFVKESKQDESGMPNNRFLAERTGGTYSTLKVQPAELEDSGVYFCASSQYNGWGVTEAFFGQGTRLTVV.

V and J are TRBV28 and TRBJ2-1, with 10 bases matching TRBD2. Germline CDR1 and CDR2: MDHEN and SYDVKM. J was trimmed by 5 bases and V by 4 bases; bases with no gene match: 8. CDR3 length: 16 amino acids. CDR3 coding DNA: TGTGCCAGCAGTTCCTGGCTAGCGGGAGATCACAATGAGCAGTTCTTC. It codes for CASSSWLAGDHNEQFF. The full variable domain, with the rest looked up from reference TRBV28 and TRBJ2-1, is DVKVTQSSRYLVKRTGEKVFLECVQDMDHENMFWYRQDPGLGLRLIYFSYDVKMKEKGDIPEGYSVSREKKERFSLILESASTNQTSMYLCASSSWLAGDHNEQFFGPGTRLTVL.

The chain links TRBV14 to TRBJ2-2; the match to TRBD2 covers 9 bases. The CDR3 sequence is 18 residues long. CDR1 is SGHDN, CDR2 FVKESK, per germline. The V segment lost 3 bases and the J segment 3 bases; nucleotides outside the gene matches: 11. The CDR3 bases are TGTGCCAGCAGCCATCAATCAACTAGCGGGTACTACACCGGGGAGCTGTTTTTT. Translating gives CASSHQSTSGYYTGELFF.

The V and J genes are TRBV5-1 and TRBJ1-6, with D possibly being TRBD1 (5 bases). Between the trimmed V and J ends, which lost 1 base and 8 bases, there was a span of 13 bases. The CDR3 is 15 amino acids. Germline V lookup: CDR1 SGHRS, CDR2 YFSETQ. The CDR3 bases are TGCGCCAGCAGCTTGAGTTGGGGGGTCTATTCACCCCTCCACTTT. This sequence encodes CASSLSWGVYSPLHF.

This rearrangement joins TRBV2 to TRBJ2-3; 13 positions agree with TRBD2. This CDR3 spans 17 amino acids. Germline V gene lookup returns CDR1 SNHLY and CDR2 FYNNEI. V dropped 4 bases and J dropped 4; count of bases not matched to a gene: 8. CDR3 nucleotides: TGTGCCAGCAGTGGAGGACTAGCGGGAGTAGGGGCAGATACGCAGTATTTT. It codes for CASSGGLAGVGADTQYF. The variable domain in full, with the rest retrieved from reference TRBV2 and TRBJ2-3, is EPEVTQTPSHQVTQMGQEVILRCVPISNHLYFYWYRQILGQKVEFLVSFYNNEISEKSEIFDDQFSVERPDGSNFTLKIRSTKLEDSAMYFCASSGGLAGVGADTQYFGPGTRLTVL.

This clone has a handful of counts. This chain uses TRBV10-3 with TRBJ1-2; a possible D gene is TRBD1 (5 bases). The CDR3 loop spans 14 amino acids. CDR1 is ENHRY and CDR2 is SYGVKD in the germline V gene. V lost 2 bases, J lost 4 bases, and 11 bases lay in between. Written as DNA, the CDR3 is TGTGCCATCAGTGAGACGGCAGGGATCTATGGCTACACCTTC. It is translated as CAISETAGIYGYTF.

CDR3: CASRASPAYEQYF. In DNA, the CDR3 is TGTGCCAGCAGGGCTAGCCCAGCCTACGAGCAGTACTTC. The V call is TRBV28, the J call TRBJ2-7; tentatively, D is TRBD2 (5 bases). The ends were cut back, 6 bases at V and 2 bases at J, with 11 bases in the middle. The CDR3 loop spans 13 amino acids. Germline CDR1 MDHEN, CDR2 SYDVKM.

The CDR3 DNA reads TGTGCCAGCAGCCAACTAACAGGGACTGGGGCCAACGTCCTGACTTTC. This gives the protein CASSQLTGTGANVLTF. The chain links TRBV4-2 to TRBJ2-6; weak D call: TRBD1 (6 bases). This CDR3 has 16 residues. V was clipped by 2 bases and J by 2 bases, with 10 bases between them. Germline loops: CDR1 LGHNA, CDR2 YNFKEQ.

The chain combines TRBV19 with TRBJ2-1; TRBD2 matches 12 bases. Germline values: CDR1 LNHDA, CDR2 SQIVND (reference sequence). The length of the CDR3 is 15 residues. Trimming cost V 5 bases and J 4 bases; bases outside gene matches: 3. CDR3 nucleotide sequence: TGTGCCAGTAGTTCGACTAGCGGGAGTTACAATGAGCAGTTCTTC. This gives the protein CASSSTSGSYNEQFF.

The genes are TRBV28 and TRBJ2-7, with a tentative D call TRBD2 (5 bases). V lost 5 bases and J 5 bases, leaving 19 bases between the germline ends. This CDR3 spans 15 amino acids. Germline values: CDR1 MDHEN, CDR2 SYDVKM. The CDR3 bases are TGTGCCAGCAGTCGCCGGGGTCAGGATCTCCACGAGCAGTACTTC. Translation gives CASSRRGQDLHEQYF.

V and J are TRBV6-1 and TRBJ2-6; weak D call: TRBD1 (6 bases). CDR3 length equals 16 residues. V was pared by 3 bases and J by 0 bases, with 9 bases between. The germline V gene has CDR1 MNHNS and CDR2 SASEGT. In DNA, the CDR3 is TGTGCCAGCAGTGATCAGGGGCTCTCTGGGGCCAACGTCCTGACTTTC. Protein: CASSDQGLSGANVLTF.

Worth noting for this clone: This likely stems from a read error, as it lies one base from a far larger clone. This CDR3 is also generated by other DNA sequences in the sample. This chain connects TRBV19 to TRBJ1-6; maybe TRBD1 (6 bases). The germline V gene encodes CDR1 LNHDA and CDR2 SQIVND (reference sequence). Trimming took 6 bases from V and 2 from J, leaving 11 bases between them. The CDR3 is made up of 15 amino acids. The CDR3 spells CASSPGQPYNSPLHF. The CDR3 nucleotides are TGTGCCAGTAGCCCGGGACAACCCTATAATTCACCCCTCCACTTT.

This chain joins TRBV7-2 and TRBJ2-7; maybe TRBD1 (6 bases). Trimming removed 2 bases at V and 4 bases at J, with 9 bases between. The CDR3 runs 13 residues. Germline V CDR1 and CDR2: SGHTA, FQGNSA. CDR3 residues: CASSLTGQYEQYF. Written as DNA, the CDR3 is TGTGCCAGCAGCTTAACAGGGCAGTACGAGCAGTACTTC.

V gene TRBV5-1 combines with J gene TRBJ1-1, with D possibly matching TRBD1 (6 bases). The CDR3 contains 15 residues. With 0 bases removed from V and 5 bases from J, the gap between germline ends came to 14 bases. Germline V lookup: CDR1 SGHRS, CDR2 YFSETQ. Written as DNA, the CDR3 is TGCGCCAGCAGCTTGGGGAGGGGGGGAGGGACTGAAGCTTTCTTT. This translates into CASSLGRGGGTEAFF. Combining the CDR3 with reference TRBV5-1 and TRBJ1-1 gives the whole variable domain KAGVTQTPRYLIKTRGQQVTLSCSPISGHRSVSWYQQTPGQGLQFLFEYFSETQRNKGNFPGRFSGRQFSNSRSEMNVSTLELGDSALYLCASSLGRGGGTEAFFGQGTRLTVV.

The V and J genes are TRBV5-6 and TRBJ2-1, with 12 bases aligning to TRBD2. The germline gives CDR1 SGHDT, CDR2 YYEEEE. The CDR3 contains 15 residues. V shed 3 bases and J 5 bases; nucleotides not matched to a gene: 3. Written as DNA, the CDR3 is TGTGCCAGCAGCTATCTAGCGGGAGGGGACAATGAGCAGTTCTTC. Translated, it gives CASSYLAGGDNEQFF.

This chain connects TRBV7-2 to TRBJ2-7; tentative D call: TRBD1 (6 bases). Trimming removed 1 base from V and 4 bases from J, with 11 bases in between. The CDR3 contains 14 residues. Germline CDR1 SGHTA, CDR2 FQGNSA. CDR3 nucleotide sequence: TGTGCCAGCAGCTTAGGTGGCAGGGGATACGAGCAGTACTTC. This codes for CASSLGGRGYEQYF.

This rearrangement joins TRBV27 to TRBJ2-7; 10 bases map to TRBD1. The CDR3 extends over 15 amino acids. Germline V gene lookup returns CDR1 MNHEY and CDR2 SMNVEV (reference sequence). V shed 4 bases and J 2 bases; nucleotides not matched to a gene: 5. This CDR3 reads CASSSRQGAAYEQYF. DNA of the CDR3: TGTGCCAGCAGTTCCCGACAGGGGGCAGCCTACGAGCAGTACTTC.

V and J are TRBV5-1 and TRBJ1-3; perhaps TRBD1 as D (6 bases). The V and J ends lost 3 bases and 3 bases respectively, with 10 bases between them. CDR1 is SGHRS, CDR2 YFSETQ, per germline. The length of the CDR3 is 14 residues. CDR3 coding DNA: TGCGCCAGCAGCTCCGGGACAATTGGAAACACCATATATTTT. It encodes CASSSGTIGNTIYF.